These T cell receptor beta chains were read from a single sample in a study of blood T cell repertoires in COVID-19. Clones were read by immunoSEQ multiplex PCR, and TCRdb kept only the in-frame ones, dropping some. The table shows about 160,000 clones, with roughly 80% occurring only once. Material for sequencing was peripheral blood. The receptors were sampled from a woman aged 35 to 49 with COVID-19, enrolled during active disease. CDR3s include the opening cysteine and the closing phenylalanine or tryptophan. The D gene is left open where the match is weak. Only some rows state a clone size, as once, few, many or a class for expanded clones.

D gene,J gene,clone size,V gene,CDR3 length,CDR3 protein,CDR3 DNA
NA,TRBJ1-1,NA,TRBV10-3,14,CAISAAGQNTEAFF,TGTGCCATCAGTGCGGCAGGGCAGAACACTGAAGCTTTCTTT
NA,TRBJ2-7,once,TRBV7-9,13,CASSLVGGYEQYF,TGTGCCAGCAGCTTAGTAGGGGGCTACGAGCAGTACTTC
NA,TRBJ2-5,NA,TRBV7-2,16,CASSLGWRGPGKTQYF,TGTGCCAGCAGCTTAGGGTGGCGGGGGCCTGGAAAGACCCAGTACTTC
NA,TRBJ2-2,once,TRBV30,17,CAWSVSSPGPFTGELFF,TGTGCCTGGAGTGTAAGTTCGCCCGGTCCTTTCACCGGGGAGCTGTTTTTT
NA,TRBJ2-3,once,TRBV4-2,13,CASSQLLADTQYF,TGTGCCAGCAGCCAGCTACTAGCAGATACGCAGTATTTT
TRBD2,TRBJ2-1,once,TRBV6-5,14,CASSYTSGFDEQFF,TGTGCCAGCAGTTATACTAGCGGGTTCGATGAGCAGTTCTTC
NA,TRBJ2-5,NA,TRBV4-1,13,CASSQDPTETQYF,TGCGCCAGCAGCCAAGATCCTACGGAGACCCAGTACTTC
NA,TRBJ1-2,NA,TRBV19,14,CASSIAASNYGYTF,TGTGCCAGTAGTATTGCCGCAAGCAACTATGGCTACACCTTC
NA,TRBJ1-4,few,TRBV25-1,14,CASSESQGPEKLFF,TGTGCCAGCAGTGAATCACAGGGACCAGAAAAACTGTTTTTT
NA,TRBJ2-2,few,TRBV9,13,CASSITSFGELFF,TGTGCCAGCAGCATTACTAGCTTCGGGGAGCTGTTTTTT
TRBD1,TRBJ2-2,NA,TRBV15,16,CATSTDRVSNTGELFF,TGTGCCACCAGCACGGACAGGGTTTCGAACACCGGGGAGCTGTTTTTT
NA,TRBJ1-2,NA,TRBV5-1,14,CASRSDRTNYGYTF,TGCGCCAGCAGATCGGACAGAACTAACTATGGCTACACCTTC
NA,TRBJ2-4,NA,TRBV12-3/TRBV12-4,11,CASSSKNIQYF,TGTGCCAGCAGTTCGAAAAACATTCAGTACTTC
NA,TRBJ2-5,few,TRBV28,20,CASSLIRTRPGRGYQETQYF,TGTGCCAGCAGTTTAATTAGAACCAGACCAGGGAGGGGGTACCAAGAGACCCAGTACTTC
NA,TRBJ2-1,NA,TRBV29-1,12,CSVDFLAGEQFF,TGCAGCGTTGATTTTTTGGCAGGGGAGCAGTTCTTC
TRBD1,TRBJ1-1,NA,TRBV19,15,CASSLRGTGNTEAFF,TGTGCCAGTAGTCTCCGAGGGACAGGGAACACTGAAGCTTTCTTT
NA,TRBJ1-1,few,TRBV6-1,13,CASSDRVFTEAFF,TGTGCCAGCAGTGACAGGGTCTTTACTGAAGCTTTCTTT
TRBD2,TRBJ2-3,NA,TRBV13,14,CASSVRDYADTQYF,TGTGCCAGCAGCGTCCGGGACTACGCAGATACGCAGTATTTT
NA,TRBJ1-1,few,TRBV6-5,14,CASIPDGTKTEAFF,TGTGCCAGCATTCCCGACGGGACTAAGACTGAAGCTTTCTTT
TRBD2,TRBJ2-1,NA,TRBV19,15,CASTLAGLSYNEQFF,TGTGCCAGTACCCTAGCGGGACTCTCCTACAATGAGCAGTTCTTC
NA,TRBJ2-6,NA,TRBV3-1/TRBV3-2,17,CASSQKTGQSGANVLTF,TGTGCCAGCAGCCAAAAAACGGGACAATCTGGGGCCAACGTCCTGACTTTC
TRBD1,TRBJ2-1,NA,TRBV6-4,15,CASSSTGGAGNEQFF,TGTGCCAGCAGCTCGACAGGGGGCGCGGGAAATGAGCAGTTCTTC
NA,TRBJ2-3,NA,TRBV12-2,14,CASRLAQGTDTQYF,TGTGCAAGTCGCTTAGCGCAGGGCACAGATACGCAGTATTTT
NA,TRBJ1-6,NA,TRBV24-1,18,CATSDLPEGSVDNSPLHF,TGTGCCACCAGTGATTTGCCGGAGGGGTCAGTTGATAATTCACCCCTCCACTTT
NA,TRBJ1-2,NA,TRBV3-1/TRBV3-2,15,CASSQDLQGNYGYTF,TGTGCCAGCAGCCAAGATCTCCAGGGAAACTATGGCTACACCTTC
NA,TRBJ1-1,once,TRBV28,12,CAGGRLSTEAFF,TGTGCCGGAGGTAGGCTTTCCACTGAAGCTTTCTTT
NA,TRBJ1-5,NA,TRBV2,14,CASSEAQRDQPQHF,TGTGCCAGCAGTGAAGCGCAACGGGATCAGCCCCAGCATTTT
TRBD1,TRBJ1-2,NA,TRBV5-6,14,CASSRDSTNYGYTF,TGTGCCAGCAGTCGGGACAGCACTAACTATGGCTACACCTTC
TRBD1,TRBJ1-5,NA,TRBV15,15,CATSRGDRQNQPQHF,TGTGCCACCAGCAGAGGGGACAGGCAAAATCAGCCCCAGCATTTT
TRBD2,TRBJ2-1,NA,TRBV20-1,12,CSASHLAGGQFF,TGCAGTGCTAGTCACCTAGCGGGGGGGCAGTTCTTC
NA,TRBJ1-1,NA,TRBV7-3,14,CASSLSPGNTEAFF,TGTGCCAGCAGCTTAAGTCCAGGGAACACTGAAGCTTTCTTT
NA,TRBJ2-7,once,TRBV6-5,15,CASSYGAPHRYEQYF,TGTGCCAGCAGTTACGGGGCTCCCCATAGATACGAGCAGTACTTC
NA,TRBJ2-1,NA,TRBV11-3,11,CASSQGNEQFF,TGTGCCAGCAGCCAGGGCAATGAGCAGTTCTTC
NA,TRBJ1-2,NA,TRBV13,13,CASSSLLDYGYTF,TGTGCCAGCTCAAGCCTCTTAGACTATGGCTACACCTTC
NA,TRBJ2-4,NA,TRBV7-8,14,CASSFSSGENIQYF,TGTGCCAGCAGCTTCTCATCAGGGGAAAACATTCAGTACTTC
TRBD2,TRBJ2-3,NA,TRBV7-9,14,CASSVAGPTDTQYF,TGTGCCAGCTCGGTAGCGGGGCCCACAGATACGCAGTATTTT
TRBD1,TRBJ1-5,NA,TRBV15,21,CATSRARQGVWMDHSNQPQHF,TGTGCCACCAGCAGGGCCCGACAGGGGGTGTGGATGGATCATAGCAATCAGCCCCAGCATTTT
TRBD1,TRBJ2-1,NA,TRBV28,14,CASSPQGDYNEQFF,TGTGCCAGCAGTCCCCAGGGGGACTACAATGAGCAGTTCTTC
NA,TRBJ1-1,NA,TRBV12-3/TRBV12-4,12,CASFGQSAEAFF,TGTGCCAGCTTTGGACAGAGTGCCGAAGCTTTCTTT
NA,TRBJ2-7,NA,TRBV9,16,CASSVGSGQGTYEQYF,TGTGCCAGCAGCGTAGGGTCCGGGCAGGGGACCTACGAGCAGTACTTC
NA,TRBJ2-3,NA,TRBV4-2,17,CASSQRLPSSSTDTQYF,TGTGCCAGCAGCCAACGACTACCGTCCTCTAGCACAGATACGCAGTATTTT
TRBD2,TRBJ2-7,NA,TRBV19,16,CASSIEWASGRREQYF,TGTGCCAGTAGTATAGAGTGGGCTAGCGGGAGAAGGGAGCAGTACTTC